This is a list of T cell receptor beta chains from one sample in a study of CD4 T cells in relation to SARS-CoV-2 and coronaviruses. Their cognate antigens are unknown. TCRdb's copy holds only in-frame clones and misses some; the assay was immunoSEQ multiplex PCR. The sample holds about 22,000 clones, around four fifths seen once. Sequencing was performed on CD4+ T cells from PBMCs, cultured in vitro. These receptors were obtained from a human donor in good health. CDR3s include the opening cysteine and the closing phenylalanine or tryptophan. A D gene is named only where the DNA matches it firmly. For some rows the clone size is stated as once, few or many, or as a class when expanded; others skip it.

D: NA
size: NA
J: TRBJ2-2
V: TRBV3-1/TRBV3-2
DNA: TGTGCCAGCAGCCACCGAGACACCGGGGAGCTGTTTTTT
CDR3: CASSHRDTGELFF

D: TRBD1
size: NA
J: TRBJ1-1
V: TRBV7-9
DNA: TGTGCCGGGTTCAGGGGGCAGGACACTGAAGCTTTCTTT
CDR3: CAGFRGQDTEAFF

D: NA
size: NA
J: TRBJ2-5
V: TRBV21-1
DNA: TGTGCCAGCAGCCGCTTTGGTCGAGCGGGAGAAGGAGAGACCCAGTACTTC
CDR3: CASSRFGRAGEGETQYF

D: NA
size: few
J: TRBJ2-7
V: TRBV11-3
DNA: TGTGCCAGCAGCTTAGGGGGTGCCTCCTACGAGCAGTACTTC
CDR3: CASSLGGASYEQYF

D: NA
size: NA
J: TRBJ2-1
V: TRBV19
DNA: TGTGCCAGTAGTAGCGGGATAATATACAATGAGCAGTTCTTC
CDR3: CASSSGIIYNEQFF

D: NA
size: NA
J: TRBJ1-2
V: TRBV7-8
DNA: TGTGCCAGCAGCCCGGACAAGAACTATGGCTACACCTTC
CDR3: CASSPDKNYGYTF

D: NA
size: NA
J: TRBJ1-1
V: TRBV19
DNA: TGTGCCAGTAGTACCAACTATCAGGGTAAAACTGAAGCTTTCTTT
CDR3: CASSTNYQGKTEAFF

D: NA
size: NA
J: TRBJ1-5
V: TRBV19
DNA: TGTGCCAGTAGCATTCGGGGATTGGAGCAGCCCCAGCATTTT
CDR3: CASSIRGLEQPQHF

D: NA
size: NA
J: TRBJ1-1
V: TRBV7-2
DNA: TGTGCCAGCAGCGCCGGACTGGCAACTGAAGCTTTCTTT
CDR3: CASSAGLATEAFF

D: TRBD1
size: NA
J: TRBJ2-7
V: TRBV6-5
DNA: TGTGCCAGCAGTAGCCGGGACAGGTCCTACGAGCAGTACTTC
CDR3: CASSSRDRSYEQYF

D: NA
size: NA
J: TRBJ2-7
V: TRBV29-1
DNA: TGCAGCGTTTCGGGCCCCCCCTACGAGCAGTACTTC
CDR3: CSVSGPPYEQYF

D: TRBD2
size: few
J: TRBJ2-4
V: TRBV14
DNA: TGTGCCAGCAGCCAGGGGGGGGGACTTGCCCGGGCCAAAAACATTCAGTACTTC
CDR3: CASSQGGGLARAKNIQYF

D: TRBD2
size: NA
J: TRBJ2-5
V: TRBV18
DNA: TGTGCCAGCTCACCCCGATCGGGGGGGGAGACCCAGTACTTC
CDR3: CASSPRSGGETQYF

D: TRBD1
size: few
J: TRBJ2-7
V: TRBV7-9
DNA: TGTGCCAGCAGCCCGCTAGGACAGGGGACCTACGAGCAGTACTTC
CDR3: CASSPLGQGTYEQYF

D: TRBD2
size: NA
J: TRBJ2-5
V: TRBV6-5
DNA: TGTGCCAGCAGAGGACTAGCGGGAGTCTCAGAGACCCAGTACTTC
CDR3: CASRGLAGVSETQYF

D: NA
size: NA
J: TRBJ1-1
V: TRBV7-9
DNA: TGTGCCAGCAGCTTAGTATTAACGTCCGAAGCTTTCTTT
CDR3: CASSLVLTSEAFF

D: NA
size: NA
J: TRBJ1-5
V: TRBV19
DNA: TGTGCCAGTAGTATCATCCAGGGAAATCAGCCCCAGCATTTT
CDR3: CASSIIQGNQPQHF

D: TRBD1
size: NA
J: TRBJ1-1
V: TRBV7-3
DNA: TGTGCCAGCAGCGAACAACAGGGGGCGCGGACTGAAGCTTTCTTT
CDR3: CASSEQQGARTEAFF

D: TRBD1
size: NA
J: TRBJ1-6
V: TRBV11-1
DNA: TGTGCCAGCACCTGGGACCCGGGACAGTCTAACTCACCCCTCCACTTT
CDR3: CASTWDPGQSNSPLHF

D: TRBD2
size: NA
J: TRBJ2-1
V: TRBV5-1
DNA: TGCGCCAGCAGCTTGGGTTTGGCGGGAGGGCCAGGGGAGCAGTTCTTC
CDR3: CASSLGLAGGPGEQFF

D: TRBD1
size: NA
J: TRBJ1-1
V: TRBV12-3/TRBV12-4
DNA: TGTGCGTCCCGACAGGGGGCGAGAGCTGAAGCTTTCTTT
CDR3: CASRQGARAEAFF

D: TRBD1
size: few
J: TRBJ1-2
V: TRBV7-9
DNA: TGTGCCAGCAGCTTATATAGACAGGGGGCTCGCGGCTACACCTTC
CDR3: CASSLYRQGARGYTF

D: NA
size: once
J: TRBJ2-5
V: TRBV5-6
DNA: TGTGCCAGCAGCTTGCTAGGGATCCAAGAGACCCAGTACTTC
CDR3: CASSLLGIQETQYF

D: NA
size: few
J: TRBJ1-3
V: TRBV2
DNA: TGTGCCAGCCAGGGGTTCTCTGGAAACACCATATATTTT
CDR3: CASQGFSGNTIYF

D: TRBD1
size: NA
J: TRBJ1-2
V: TRBV7-3
DNA: TGTGCCAGCAGCTTAAGGGACAGGGGGGGCTACACCTTC
CDR3: CASSLRDRGGYTF

D: NA
size: NA
J: TRBJ2-3
V: TRBV6-5
DNA: TGTGCCAGCAGTCAGGGGGGCTTGCGAGTGGATACGCAGTATTTT
CDR3: CASSQGGLRVDTQYF

D: NA
size: NA
J: TRBJ2-7
V: TRBV20-1
DNA: TGCAGTGCTGTCCGCAACGAGCAGTACTTC
CDR3: CSAVRNEQYF

D: TRBD2
size: NA
J: TRBJ2-3
V: TRBV29-1
DNA: TGCAGCTTCGGAACTGGCGTGGGGAGGGGCACAGATACGCAGTATTTT
CDR3: CSFGTGVGRGTDTQYF

D: NA
size: NA
J: TRBJ2-7
V: TRBV14
DNA: TGTGCCAGCAGCCAAGGCTACGAGCAGTACTTC
CDR3: CASSQGYEQYF

D: NA
size: NA
J: TRBJ1-1
V: TRBV9
DNA: TGTGCCAGCAGCGTATCGGTCGATCTCACAATGCGGAACACTGAAGCTTTCTTT
CDR3: CASSVSVDLTMRNTEAFF

D: TRBD1
size: NA
J: TRBJ1-2
V: TRBV7-8
DNA: TGTGCCAGCAGCTTAGTGGGCAGGGGGCGCGAGAACTATGGCTACACCTTC
CDR3: CASSLVGRGRENYGYTF

D: NA
size: NA
J: TRBJ2-7
V: TRBV11-2
DNA: TGTGCCAGCAGCTTAGATCTGGCCAGCGGAAGGGCTAGAGAGCAGTACTTC
CDR3: CASSLDLASGRAREQYF

D: TRBD2
size: NA
J: TRBJ2-1
V: TRBV19
DNA: TGTGCCAGTAGTATAGAGGGACTAGCGGGAGGAAGCTCCTACAATGAGCAGTTCTTC
CDR3: CASSIEGLAGGSSYNEQFF

D: NA
size: NA
J: TRBJ2-7
V: TRBV21-1
DNA: TGTGCCAGCAGCAACGGGGGGGACCCAAATCCCTACGAGCAGTACTTC
CDR3: CASSNGGDPNPYEQYF

D: NA
size: NA
J: TRBJ1-1
V: TRBV5-1
DNA: TGCGCCAGCAGCTGGCAGGGTGGGGGAACTGAAGCTTTCTTT
CDR3: CASSWQGGGTEAFF

D: NA
size: NA
J: TRBJ2-1
V: TRBV9
DNA: TGTGCCAGCAGCGTAGAGGGTGAGCAGTTCTTC
CDR3: CASSVEGEQFF

D: TRBD2
size: NA
J: TRBJ2-5
V: TRBV15
DNA: TGTGCCACCAGCAGAGAAGTAGCGGGAGGGCCCGGAGAGACCCAGTACTTC
CDR3: CATSREVAGGPGETQYF

D: NA
size: NA
J: TRBJ2-2
V: TRBV25-1
DNA: TGTGCCAGCAGTGAGTCCGGAAAGGGCAACACCGGGGAGCTGTTTTTT
CDR3: CASSESGKGNTGELFF

D: NA
size: NA
J: TRBJ2-1
V: TRBV15
DNA: TGTGCCACCAGCAGAGGTTCCTACAATGAGCAGTTCTTC
CDR3: CATSRGSYNEQFF

D: NA
size: NA
J: TRBJ2-1
V: TRBV4-1
DNA: TGCGCCAGCAGCCAATCGGAGTCAGCGGCAGAGAATGAGCAGTTCTTC
CDR3: CASSQSESAAENEQFF

D: TRBD1
size: NA
J: TRBJ1-4
V: TRBV7-9
DNA: TGTGCCAGCAGGGACAGGGCTGAGACTAATGAAAAACTGTTTTTT
CDR3: CASRDRAETNEKLFF